Shown below are 16 T cell receptor beta chains from a single sample sequenced in a study of cytomegalovirus exposure and HLA in healthy donors. PCR involved 60 Vbeta and 13 Jbeta primers. The method was immunoSEQ multiplex PCR; TCRdb's version includes in-frame clones alone and lacks a portion of them. The top ten hold approximately 9.9% of the sample, which has some 70,000 clones, approximately 72% seen once. The source material was PBMCs. These receptors were obtained from a woman between 25 and 40 years old in good health and CMV-seronegative.

This clone was detected once. The V call is TRBV6-5, the J call TRBJ2-7; D might be TRBD2 (5 bases). The CDR3 spans 15 residues. Germline V lookup: CDR1 MNHEY, CDR2 SVGAGI. The V gene lost 7 bases and the J gene lost 2 bases, with 18 bases spanning the gap. Here the CDR3 reads CASTNAASPTYEQYF. CDR3 in DNA: TGTGCCAGCACTAATGCGGCTAGCCCCACCTACGAGCAGTACTTC.

The rearrangement joins TRBV18 to TRBJ1-4; 7 bases are a match to TRBD1. The CDR3 runs 17 residues. Germline-derived CDR1 and CDR2 are KGHSH and LQKENI. V lost 6 bases to trimming and J lost 0 bases; unmatched junction nucleotides: 10. The CDR3 loop is CASSRRRGTATNEKLFF. The DNA of the CDR3 is TGTGCCAGCTCCCGGCGCAGGGGGACTGCAACTAATGAAAAACTGTTTTTT.

The chain recombines TRBV18 with TRBJ2-1; TRBD2 aligns across 13 bases. With V trimmed by 5 bases and J by 6 bases, 1 base remained unmatched. The germline V gene encodes CDR1 KGHSH and CDR2 LQKENI. CDR3 length: 14 residues. Written as DNA, the CDR3 is TGTGCCAGCTCAGGACTAGCGGGGGCCAATGAGCAGTTCTTC. Translating it yields CASSGLAGANEQFF.

The chain joins TRBV9 to TRBJ1-2; 7 bases are a match to TRBD1. J gave up 4 bases and V 3 bases, and 3 bases lay outside the gene matches. The CDR3 extends over 13 amino acids. Germline CDR1 is SGDLS and CDR2 is YYNGEE. The DNA of the CDR3 is TGTGCCAGCAGCGAAGGGGGCACCTATGGCTACACCTTC. Translating it yields CASSEGGTYGYTF.

In its sample, this clone was seen a few times. This chain connects TRBV5-1 to TRBJ2-5; 8 bases are a match to TRBD1. Germline loops: CDR1 SGHRS, CDR2 YFSETQ. This CDR3 is built from 15 residues. V lost 0 bases to trimming and J lost 5 bases; unmatched junction nucleotides: 6. The CDR3 here is CASSLGDRTRETQYF. Written as DNA, the CDR3 is TGCGCCAGCAGCTTGGGGGACAGGACCCGCGAGACCCAGTACTTC.

V is TRBV7-3 and J is TRBJ2-1, with 10 bases aligning to TRBD2. The CDR3 contains 21 residues. The trim removed 0 bases at V and 1 base at J, leaving 15 bases unmatched. Per the germline V gene, CDR1 is SGHTA and CDR2 is FQGTGA. CDR3 loop: CASSLTGLNGGLARSYNEQFF. CDR3 in DNA: TGTGCCAGCAGCTTAACGGGGCTCAACGGGGGACTAGCGCGTTCCTACAATGAGCAGTTCTTC. Based on the CDR3 plus reference TRBV7-3 and TRBJ2-1, the full variable domain is GAGVSQTPSNKVTEKGKYVELRCDPISGHTALYWYRQSLGQGPEFLIYFQGTGAADDSGLPNDRFFAVRPEGSVSTLKIQRTERGDSAVYLCASSLTGLNGGLARSYNEQFFGPGTRLTVL.

The V and J genes are TRBV19 and TRBJ1-5, with 10 bases that match TRBD1. Unmatched junction bases numbered 2, after V lost 6 bases and J lost 3 bases. This CDR3 comprises 14 residues. Germline-derived CDR1 and CDR2 are LNHDA and SQIVND (reference sequence). CDR3 in amino acids: CASRGTGVNQPQHF. DNA for the CDR3: TGTGCCAGTAGGGGGACAGGGGTCAATCAGCCCCAGCATTTT.

This chain connects TRBV4-1 to TRBJ1-4; TRBD1 matches at 9 bases. Looked up from germline, CDR1 is MGHRA and CDR2 is YSYEKL. The CDR3 loop spans 16 amino acids. V lost 1 base and J lost 5; bases outside the gene matches: 5. CDR3 sequence (DNA): TGCGCCAGCAGCCAAGGGATCGGGACAGGGAATGAAAAACTGTTTTTT. Amino acids: CASSQGIGTGNEKLFF.

V usage is TRBV27 and J usage is TRBJ1-2, with 9 bases that match TRBD1. The CDR3 has 19 amino acids. Germline V gene lookup returns CDR1 MNHEY and CDR2 SMNVEV (reference sequence). V was pared by 0 bases and J by 0 bases, with 11 bases of the junction left unmatched. Here the CDR3 DNA reads TGTGCCAGCAGTTTATCCTCAATGGGGACAGGGCGGACTAACTATGGCTACACCTTC. Residues: CASSLSSMGTGRTNYGYTF.

This clone has more than one count but fewer than ten. The chain uses TRBV11-3 and TRBJ2-7; TRBD2 is a possible D gene (5 bases). CDR3 length: 15 residues. Trimming stripped 5 bases from V and 3 bases from J, with 17 bases between. Germline CDR1 is SGHNT and CDR2 is YENEEA. CDR3 sequence: CASSNPRGPDYEQYF. The CDR3 coding sequence is TGTGCCAGCAGCAACCCACGGGGTCCGGACTACGAGCAGTACTTC.

J is TRBJ2-7 and V is TRBV5-5, with D unresolved. The CDR3 consists of 14 residues. Germline loops: CDR1 SGHKS, CDR2 YYEKEE (reference sequence). Trimming took off 1 base at V and 2 bases at J, with 10 bases between the two ends. The CDR3 coding sequence is TGTGCCAGCAGCTTGAACGACATCCCCTACGAGCAGTACTTC. Encoded protein: CASSLNDIPYEQYF.

CDR3 DNA: TGTGCCATCAGTGAGTCACAGGGTATCACTGAAGCTTTCTTT. Its protein product is CAISESQGITEAFF. This sequence joins TRBV10-3 and TRBJ1-1, with a tentative D call TRBD1 (6 bases). CDR3 length: 14 residues. Germline-derived CDR1 and CDR2 are ENHRY and SYGVKD. Trimming took 0 bases from V and 4 from J, leaving 9 bases between them.

This clone turned up a few times. The chain recombines TRBV6-1 with TRBJ1-2, with 8 nucleotides matching TRBD1. Germline lookup yields CDR1 MNHNS and CDR2 SASEGT. V lost 4 bases and J lost 5; bases outside the gene matches: 6. There are 14 residues in the CDR3. The CDR3 DNA is TGTGCCAGCAGTGGTACGGACAGGGTTTATGGCTACACCTTC. It yields the protein CASSGTDRVYGYTF.

This chain links TRBV6-1 with TRBJ1-1; no clear D gene. The germline V gene has CDR1 MNHNS and CDR2 SASEGT. This CDR3 is 18 amino acids long. V was shortened by 2 bases and J by 6 bases, with 25 bases between the two germline ends. In DNA, the CDR3 is TGTGCCAGCAGTGAACCGTTCAGCAAACCTCATGAGGGCCCTGAAGCTTTCTTT. Encoded protein: CASSEPFSKPHEGPEAFF.

The genes are TRBV5-6 and TRBJ1-1; D gene ambiguous. The ends were cut back, 4 bases at V and 2 bases at J, with 12 bases in the middle. CDR1 and CDR2 from the germline V gene are SGHDT and YYEEEE. This CDR3 has 14 residues. The CDR3 region is CASSLAGPNTEAFF. In nucleotides, the CDR3 is TGTGCCAGCAGCCTAGCCGGGCCCAACACTGAAGCTTTCTTT.

This clone is labeled as medium-sized. The V and J genes are TRBV4-3 and TRBJ1-1, with D tentatively TRBD1 (5 bases). The CDR3 totals 13 residues. CDR1 is LGHNA, CDR2 YSLEER, per germline. Trimming removed 0 bases from V and 11 bases from J, with 13 bases in between. The CDR3 DNA sequence: TGCGCCAGCAGCCAAGAGCCGGGGGTTAGGGCTTTCTTT. It encodes CASSQEPGVRAFF.